This T cell receptor (beta chain) stems from a study of blood T cell repertoires in COVID-19. Unmatched junction bases numbered 12, after V lost 6 bases and J lost 4 bases. The CDR3 is made up of 15 amino acids. Germline-derived CDR1 and CDR2 are SGHTA and FQGNSA. Sequencing was performed with immunoSEQ multiplex PCR; in TCRdb, only in-frame clones are kept and a portion is missing. The sample yields 300,000 to 450,000 clones, about 89% seen once. This sequence joins TRBV7-2 and TRBJ2-7; TRBD1 matches 7 bases. The sequence derives from a man between 25 and 39 years old who had recovered from COVID-19. Sequences were obtained from PBMCs or T cells enriched from blood (not recorded which). The CDR3 loop reads CASSLAGTANYEQYF. Here the CDR3 DNA reads TGTGCCAGCAGTCTAGCCGGGACAGCCAATTACGAGCAGTACTTC.